This entry lists 24 T cell receptor beta chains sequenced from one sample in a study of blood T cell repertoires in COVID-19. Profiled with immunoSEQ multiplex PCR; TCRdb holds only in-frame clones, not every one. The repertoire holds some 38,000 clones, with 75% to 90% as singletons. The source material was peripheral blood. The source of these receptors is a man aged 55 to 70 with active or convalescent COVID-19.

The genes are TRBV20-1 and TRBJ2-4; 10 nucleotides align to TRBD1. V was pared by 3 bases and J by 8 bases, with 4 bases of the junction left unmatched. CDR1 and CDR2 from the germline V gene are DFQATT and SNEGSKA (reference sequence). The CDR3 extends over 13 amino acids. This CDR3 reads CSASKDRGDIQYF. In nucleotides, the CDR3 is TGCAGTGCTAGTAAGGACAGGGGGGACATTCAGTACTTC.

The rearrangement joins TRBV2 to TRBJ2-1, with 8 positions matching TRBD1. CDR3 length equals 17 residues. The V and J ends lost 5 bases and 7 bases, in that order; junction bases with no gene match: 16. Germline V gene lookup returns CDR1 SNHLY and CDR2 FYNNEI. CDR3 DNA sequence: TGTGCCAGCAGTTCCTCTCTGGACAGGGTGGTCGCGAATGAGCAGTTCTTC. Protein product: CASSSSLDRVVANEQFF.

The V call is TRBV15, the J call TRBJ1-3; no definite D call. Per germline, CDR1 LNHNV and CDR2 YYDKDF (reference sequence). Trimming cost V 0 bases and J 0 bases, with 9 bases left between them. This CDR3 is built from 16 residues. CDR3 amino acids: CATSRDLSDSGNTIYF. As DNA, the CDR3 is TGTGCCACCAGCAGAGATTTGTCAGACTCTGGAAACACCATATATTTT.

Turning to this clone: At one end, the junction sequence differs from germline, possibly due to a read error. The rearrangement links TRBV7-2 to TRBJ2-1, with a weak D call TRBD2 (6 bases). This CDR3 region has 12 residues. The germline V gene has CDR1 SGHTA and CDR2 FQGNSA. DNA of the CDR3: TGTGCCAGCAGCTGGGTGGGGGGAAGTCAGCTCTTC. Residues: CASSWVGGSQLF.

The V and J genes are TRBV12-5 and TRBJ1-1; D possibly corresponds to TRBD1 (5 bases). The germline V gene has CDR1 LGHNT and CDR2 FRNRAP. The CDR3 runs 14 residues. Trimming removed 3 bases at V and 1 base at J, with 9 bases between. DNA of the CDR3: TGTGCTAGTGGTTTTGGGGGGGAGAACACTGAAGCTTTCTTT. Its translation: CASGFGGENTEAFF. Full variable domain (outside the CDR3, taken from reference TRBV12-5 and TRBJ1-1): DARVTQTPRHKVTEMGQEVTMRCQPILGHNTVFWYRQTMMQGLELLAYFRNRAPLDDSGMPKDRFSAEMPDATLATLKIQPSEPRDSAVYFCASGFGGENTEAFFGQGTRLTVV.

This chain connects TRBV14 to TRBJ1-3, with D unresolved. The CDR3 extends over 13 amino acids. Germline CDR1 and CDR2: SGHDN and FVKESK. V lost 4 bases to trimming and J lost 2 bases, with 6 bases between them. The CDR3 DNA reads as TGTGCCAGCAGCCGACTGCCTGGAAACACCATATATTTT. It codes for CASSRLPGNTIYF.

The J gene is TRBJ2-3, the V gene TRBV2, with 7 bases that match TRBD2. J gave up 1 base and V 8 bases, and 9 bases lay outside the gene matches. The CDR3 totals 15 residues. From germline, CDR1 is SNHLY and CDR2 FYNNEI. The CDR3 DNA reads as TGTGCCAGCCACAGAAGTCTAGCGGGCACAGATACGCAGTATTTT. Protein sequence: CASHRSLAGTDTQYF. Full variable domain (missing parts from reference TRBV2 and TRBJ2-3): EPEVTQTPSHQVTQMGQEVILRCVPISNHLYFYWYRQILGQKVEFLVSFYNNEISEKSEIFDDQFSVERPDGSNFTLKIRSTKLEDSAMYFCASHRSLAGTDTQYFGPGTRLTVL.

The chain carries TRBV18 and TRBJ2-2; TRBD2 agrees at 10 bases. V was pared by 0 bases and J by 5 bases, with 12 bases of the junction left unmatched. CDR3 length: 19 residues. Germline V gene lookup returns CDR1 KGHSH and CDR2 LQKENI. Written as DNA, the CDR3 is TGTGCCAGCTCACCACCGGGACACCGGCGGACTAGCGGTACCGGGGAGCTGTTTTTT. Amino acid sequence: CASSPPGHRRTSGTGELFF.

The chain recombines TRBV6-5 with TRBJ2-2; tentatively, D is TRBD2 (6 bases). This CDR3 region has 14 residues. CDR1 is MNHEY and CDR2 is SVGAGI in the germline V gene. The V and J ends lost 9 bases and 0 bases respectively, with 11 bases between them. The DNA of the CDR3 is TGTGCCAGACCGGAGGGTGCGAACACCGGGGAGCTGTTTTTT. As protein: CARPEGANTGELFF.

The J gene is TRBJ1-1, the V gene TRBV2; 7 nucleotides align to TRBD1. The CDR3 covers 15 residues. Trimming at V came to 6 bases and at J to 0 bases, leaving 7 bases not matched to a gene. The germline V gene has CDR1 SNHLY and CDR2 FYNNEI. In DNA form, the CDR3 reads TGTGCCAGCAGACCCGTGGGACAGATGAACACTGAAGCTTTCTTT. As protein: CASRPVGQMNTEAFF.

This clone has a handful of counts. The rearrangement links TRBV6-5 to TRBJ2-7; 10 nucleotides agree with TRBD2. Germline trimming cut 5 bases from V and 6 bases from J; bases unmatched to any gene: 10. The CDR3 contains 15 residues. Looked up from germline, CDR1 is MNHEY and CDR2 is SVGAGI. The CDR3 DNA sequence: TGTGCCAGCAGTCGAAGCGGGAGGGCCGGCGTCGAGCAGTACGTC. This sequence encodes CASSRSGRAGVEQYV.

This chain joins TRBV5-1 and TRBJ2-2; 7 nucleotides align to TRBD1. Trimming at V came to 6 bases and at J to 4 bases, leaving 6 bases not matched to a gene. CDR3 length equals 14 residues. Germline V lookup: CDR1 SGHRS, CDR2 YFSETQ. The chain's CDR3 is CASKEGGSTGELFF. CDR3 nucleotide sequence: TGCGCCAGCAAAGAAGGGGGCAGCACCGGGGAGCTGTTTTTT.

The chain uses TRBV14 and TRBJ1-1; D not certain. Between the trimmed V and J ends, which lost 4 bases and 4 bases, there was a span of 7 bases. There are 12 residues in the CDR3. CDR1 is SGHDN, CDR2 FVKESK, per germline. This CDR3 is CASSRASTEAFF. The CDR3 DNA reads TGTGCCAGCAGCCGGGCAAGCACTGAAGCTTTCTTT.

The J gene is TRBJ2-1, the V gene TRBV29-1; D might be TRBD1 (6 bases). The CDR3 loop spans 14 amino acids. Trimming cost V 4 bases and J 7 bases, with 17 bases left between them. CDR1 and CDR2 (germline): SQVTM, ANQGSEA. This CDR3 is CSVGTHGTRNEQFF. CDR3 nucleotide sequence: TGCAGCGTTGGAACACACGGGACAAGAAATGAGCAGTTCTTC.

The chain joins TRBV6-5 to TRBJ2-1, with TRBD2 identical over 8 bases. V shed 6 bases and J 6 bases; nucleotides not matched to a gene: 7. Germline V gives CDR1 MNHEY, CDR2 SVGAGI. There are 14 residues in the CDR3. The CDR3 region is CASRPTGTSNEQFF. The DNA of the CDR3 is TGTGCCAGCAGACCCACCGGGACTAGCAATGAGCAGTTCTTC.

The rearrangement uses TRBV12-3 or TRBV12-4 and TRBJ1-2; D gene ambiguous. V lost 6 bases and J 8 bases, leaving 16 bases between the germline ends. The CDR3 extends over 13 amino acids. CDR3 in amino acids: CASSDLAPGGYTF. Written as DNA, the CDR3 is TGTGCCAGCAGCGACCTAGCCCCTGGGGGCTACACCTTC.

The sample holds a few counts of this clone. Written as DNA, the CDR3 is TGTGCCAGCAGTTTGGACCCAGGGCGGAACTATGGCTACACCTTC. Amino acids: CASSLDPGRNYGYTF. The chain recombines TRBV27 with TRBJ1-2; tentative D call: TRBD1 (5 bases). Germline assignment: CDR1 MNHEY and CDR2 SMNVEV (reference sequence). This CDR3 comprises 15 residues. The V gene lost 3 bases and the J gene lost 2 bases, with 13 bases spanning the gap.

This chain joins TRBV24-1 and TRBJ1-2; 8 bases line up with TRBD1. The length of the CDR3 is 14 residues. Unmatched junction bases numbered 3, after V lost 0 bases and J lost 7 bases. Germline V gives CDR1 KGHDR, CDR2 SFDVKD. CDR3 coding DNA: TGTGCCACCAGTGATTTGTCGACAGGGGTTGGCTACACCTTC. This gives the protein CATSDLSTGVGYTF.

The chain is built from TRBV5-1 and TRBJ1-6; the match to TRBD1 covers 8 bases. The CDR3 consists of 15 residues. The germline V gene encodes CDR1 SGHRS and CDR2 YFSETQ. With V trimmed by 5 bases and J by 9 bases, 10 bases remained unmatched. CDR3 sequence reads: CASSFGQGGSSPLHF. The CDR3 DNA is TGCGCCAGCAGTTTTGGACAGGGCGGGAGTTCACCCCTCCACTTT.

CDR3 amino acids: CASSFRAGNQPQHF. The CDR3 nucleotides are TGTGCCAGCAGCTTTAGGGCAGGGAACCAGCCCCAGCATTTT. This rearrangement joins TRBV5-6 to TRBJ1-5; D might be TRBD1 (5 bases). Germline CDR1 is SGHDT and CDR2 is YYEEEE. The CDR3 is 14 residues long. V gave up 2 bases and J gave up 7 bases, with 13 bases separating them.

This clone occurred a few times. The V and J genes are TRBV30 and TRBJ1-2; perhaps TRBD1 as D (5 bases). Between the trimmed V and J ends, which lost 1 base and 6 bases, there was a span of 21 bases. This CDR3 has 16 amino acids. The V gene's germline CDR1 is GTSNPN and CDR2 SVGIG (reference sequence). The CDR3 sequence is CAWSDELRQRRDGYTF. The CDR3 region has the DNA TGTGCCTGGAGTGACGAACTAAGACAGCGTCGGGATGGCTACACCTTC.

The V call is TRBV19, the J call TRBJ2-3; 11 bases line up with TRBD1. CDR3 size: 15 residues. V dropped 6 bases and J dropped 0; count of bases not matched to a gene: 2. Looked up from germline, CDR1 is LNHDA and CDR2 is SQIVND (reference sequence). CDR3 residues: CASRDRGLSTDTQYF. The CDR3 coding sequence is TGTGCCAGTAGGGACAGGGGGCTGAGCACAGATACGCAGTATTTT.

This chain links TRBV6-5 with TRBJ2-1; D may be TRBD1 (6 bases). This CDR3 is built from 12 residues. CDR1 is MNHEY, CDR2 SVGAGI, per germline. V lost 6 bases and J lost 6, with 9 bases in between. In DNA form, the CDR3 reads TGTGCCAGCAGCGACAGGCTCAATGAGCAGTTCTTC. Protein product: CASSDRLNEQFF.

V is TRBV5-1 and J is TRBJ1-3, with 7 positions matching TRBD1. V was pared by 4 bases and J by 0 bases, with 16 bases of the junction left unmatched. This CDR3 has 19 residues. Germline V gene sequence: CDR1 SGHRS, CDR2 YFSETQ. The CDR3 region is CASSPRGPGQATSGNTIYF. CDR3 DNA sequence: TGCGCCAGCAGCCCGAGGGGCCCTGGACAGGCCACCTCTGGAAACACCATATATTTT.